The 24 T cell receptor beta chains reported below all come from one sample, sequenced in a study of T cells in Graves' hyperthyroidism and ophthalmopathy. What was amplified from RNA transcripts were TCR beta CDR3 regions. Primed by the HTBI set, a first-round RT-PCR was run on the TCR CDR3. TCRdb re-called the multiplex PCR reads with MiXCR, one entry per CDR3 protein. This table holds about 510,000 distinct CDR3 sequences, 35% to 50% found once. Sequenced: peripheral blood or thyroid tissue (not recorded which). Receptors originate from an adult woman with Graves' disease, either hyperthyroidism or ophthalmopathy (not recorded which).

The rearrangement uses TRBV7-2 and TRBJ2-2, with a weak D call TRBD1 (6 bases). The V gene's germline CDR1 is SGHTA and CDR2 FQGNSA. This CDR3 has 14 residues. V shed 4 bases and J shed 4 bases, with 10 bases lying between them. Written as DNA, the CDR3 is TGTGCCAGCAGCTCGGGACATCTCACCGGGGAGCTGTTTTTT. Amino acid sequence: CASSSGHLTGELFF. Full variable domain (outside the CDR3, taken from reference TRBV7-2 and TRBJ2-2): GAGVSQSPSNKVTEKGKDVELRCDPISGHTALYWYRQSLGQGLEFLIYFQGNSAPDKSGLPSDRFSAERTGGSVSTLTIQRTQQEDSAVYLCASSSGHLTGELFFGEGSRLTVL.

The chain is built from TRBV7-2 and TRBJ2-7; 9 bases fit TRBD2. V shed 3 bases and J 2 bases; nucleotides not matched to a gene: 5. Germline V lookup: CDR1 SGHTA, CDR2 FQGNSA. This CDR3 comprises 15 residues. The CDR3 loop is CASSFGAGGPYEQYF. The CDR3 DNA follows: TGTGCCAGCAGCTTCGGGGCGGGAGGGCCCTACGAGCAGTACTTC.

This clonotype turned up a few times. The J gene is TRBJ2-7, the V gene TRBV7-2, with D possibly TRBD2 on 5 matching bases. This CDR3 spans 13 amino acids. With 6 bases removed from V and 4 bases from J, the gap between germline ends came to 13 bases. From germline, CDR1 is SGHTA and CDR2 FQGNSA. The CDR3 is CASSLDLLYEQYF. The CDR3 nucleotides read TGTGCCAGCAGTCTGGACTTGCTGTACGAGCAGTACTTC.

The rearrangement uses TRBV9 and TRBJ1-1; perhaps TRBD1 as D (6 bases). The V end lost 0 bases, the J end lost 1 base, and 10 bases lay between the germline ends. Germline CDR1 SGDLS, CDR2 YYNGEE. The CDR3 has 15 amino acids. CDR3 coding DNA: TGTGCCAGCAGCGTAGAGGGGGACTGGAACACTGAAGCTTTCTTT. Amino acid sequence: CASSVEGDWNTEAFF.

This rearrangement joins TRBV29-1 to TRBJ2-5; 9 bases match TRBD2. The CDR3 sequence is 14 residues long. With 8 bases clipped from V and 5 bases from J, the junction kept 12 bases outside the gene matches. Germline CDR1 reads SQVTM; CDR2 reads ANQGSEA. The CDR3 protein is CSTTASGNGETQYF. The CDR3 nucleotides are TGCAGCACTACGGCTAGCGGGAACGGGGAGACCCAGTACTTC.

This clonotype came up a few times. A much larger clone differs from this one at a single base, so this may be a read error. The chain recombines TRBV12-3 or TRBV12-4 with TRBJ1-1; D remains unclear. The CDR3 totals 14 residues. The CDR3 loop reads CASSKLTVPPEVFF. In DNA form, the CDR3 reads TGTGCCAGCAGTAAGCTAACAGTTCCCCCTGAAGTTTTCTTT.

The V gene is TRBV7-2, the J gene TRBJ1-1; maybe TRBD1 (5 bases). CDR3 length: 13 amino acids. V lost 2 bases to trimming and J lost 8 bases, with 12 bases between them. CDR1 is SGHTA and CDR2 is FQGNSA in the germline V gene. The CDR3 DNA sequence: TGTGCCAGCAGCTTACAGAGGGACTCGGAAGCTTTCTTT. Protein: CASSLQRDSEAFF.

The rearrangement uses TRBV6-1 and TRBJ2-2; possibly TRBD2 for D (5 bases). This CDR3 contains 13 residues. Trimming removed 6 bases from V and 3 bases from J, with 8 bases in between. Germline V gives CDR1 MNHNS, CDR2 SASEGT. The CDR3 nucleotides read TGTGCCAGCAGCAGCGGCCACACCGGGGAGCTGTTTTTT. This gives the protein CASSSGHTGELFF.

V usage is TRBV29-1 and J usage is TRBJ2-5; no clear D. Gene TRBJ2-1 matches the end of the DNA better, so the J call may be wrong. Germline V lookup: CDR1 SQVTM, CDR2 ANQGSEA. This CDR3 region has 10 residues. CDR3 loop: CSVGFTAQFF. DNA for the CDR3: TGCAGCGTTGGTTTCACGGCACAGTTCTTC.

This chain uses TRBV29-1 with TRBJ2-2; 13 positions agree with TRBD2. Germline CDR1 reads SQVTM; CDR2 reads ANQGSEA. This CDR3 has 14 residues. J lost 7 bases, V lost 6 bases, and 5 bases had no gene match. The CDR3 DNA follows: TGCAGCGTCGGGACTAGCGGGAAAGGCGGGGAGCTGTTTTTT. It encodes CSVGTSGKGGELFF.

V is TRBV24-1 and J is TRBJ1-5; D is perhaps TRBD1 (6 bases). CDR1 KGHDR and CDR2 SFDVKD come from the germline V gene. CDR3 size: 13 residues. V was cut by 6 bases and J by 6 bases, with 11 bases left in between. The CDR3, as DNA: TGTGCCACCAGTCGGGGGCGAAGTCAGCCCCAGCATTTT. It yields the protein CATSRGRSQPQHF.

This clonotype was counted between two and nine times. The chain is built from TRBV20-1 and TRBJ1-2; 9 bases align to TRBD1. V shed 6 bases and J 3 bases; nucleotides not matched to a gene: 5. CDR3 length: 13 amino acids. CDR1 and CDR2 from the germline V gene are DFQATT and SNEGSKA (reference sequence). The CDR3 nucleotides read TGCAGTGCCCCGGGACAGGGTGACTATGGCTACACCTTC. Encoded protein: CSAPGQGDYGYTF.

The CDR3 region has the DNA TGTGCCACCAGCAGTTACAGGGCCGGGGAAGCTTTCTTT. The encoded protein is CATSSYRAGEAFF. The chain is built from TRBV15 and TRBJ1-1, with D possibly matching TRBD1 (6 bases). The CDR3 is 13 residues long. Trimming shortened V by 3 bases and J by 8 bases, and 13 bases separated the two germline ends. Germline CDR1 is LNHNV and CDR2 is YYDKDF (reference sequence).

This clonotype was counted once. Just one base apart from a much larger clone, this may be a read error. This chain joins TRBV4-1 and TRBJ1-2; the D gene is possibly TRBD1 (5 bases). V was trimmed by 2 bases and J by 8 bases, leaving 18 bases between them. CDR1 is MGHRA, CDR2 YSYEKL, per germline. The CDR3 consists of 15 residues. The CDR3 nucleotides read TGCGCCAGCAGCCAAAGCGGGGTAGGGGTGGGAGGCTACACCTTC. Translation gives CASSQSGVGVGGYTF.

The sample holds a few counts of this clonotype. The chain combines TRBV2 with TRBJ2-7; the D gene is possibly TRBD1 (5 bases). The V end lost 6 bases, the J end lost 4 bases, and 19 bases lay between the germline ends. The CDR3 length is 15 residues. Germline CDR1 and CDR2: SNHLY and FYNNEI. CDR3 loop: CASSPGPRGAYEQYF. The CDR3, as DNA: TGTGCCAGCAGCCCCGGGCCAAGGGGCGCGTACGAGCAGTACTTC.

At least ten counts were recorded for this clonotype. The chain employs TRBV12-3 or TRBV12-4 and TRBJ1-2; 7 bases fit TRBD1. V lost 4 bases and J lost 0; bases outside the gene matches: 5. CDR3 size: 15 residues. The CDR3 DNA sequence: TGTGCCAGCAGTTCCACAGGGGTAGCTAACTATGGCTACACCTTC. It is translated as CASSSTGVANYGYTF.

This clonotype was found many times. This sequence joins TRBV9 and TRBJ2-5; D is ambiguous. The CDR3 runs to 15 residues. CDR1 is SGDLS and CDR2 is YYNGEE in the germline V gene. V lost 0 bases and J lost 1, with 10 bases in between. The CDR3 region is CASSVVGMAQETQYF. The CDR3 DNA follows: TGTGCCAGCAGCGTAGTGGGGATGGCCCAAGAGACCCAGTACTTC.

The table lists this clonotype with a count of one. The junction and the germline gene differ at one end; a read error may be behind it. The genes are TRBV6-5 and TRBJ2-5; D is uncertain. CDR1 is MNHEY, CDR2 SVGAGI, per germline. This CDR3 is 14 amino acids long. CDR3 in amino acids: CASSHSQVQETQYF. As DNA, the CDR3 is TGTGCCAGCAGTCACTCTCAAGTCCAAGAGACCCAGTACTTC.

This clonotype was recorded many times. The J gene is TRBJ1-3, the V gene TRBV9, with D possibly matching TRBD1 (5 bases). The CDR3 totals 14 residues. Germline V CDR1 and CDR2: SGDLS, YYNGEE. Trimming removed 2 bases from V and 2 bases from J, with 8 bases in between. The chain's CDR3 is CASSVGGTGNTIYF. CDR3 sequence (DNA): TGTGCCAGCAGCGTGGGGGGAACTGGAAACACCATATATTTT.

This clonotype was found many times. The CDR3 region is CSATRDLLFYEQYF. The CDR3 DNA reads TGCAGTGCTACCCGGGACCTGCTATTCTACGAGCAGTACTTC. The V gene is TRBV20-1, the J gene TRBJ2-7, with D perhaps given as TRBD1 or TRBD2 (5 bases each). Between the trimmed V and J ends, which lost 4 bases and 3 bases, there was a span of 16 bases. The germline CDR1 and CDR2 sequences are DFQATT and SNEGSKA (reference sequence). There are 14 residues in the CDR3.

With regard to this clonotype: At one of its ends the junction is not consistent with the germline gene, which may arise from a read error. The V and J genes are TRBV7-2 and TRBJ1-2; 7 bases fit TRBD1. This CDR3 region has 19 residues. Germline V CDR1 and CDR2: SGHTA, FQGNSA. The CDR3 region is CASSPPSTGTQPRMYGYTF. In DNA form, the CDR3 reads TGCGCCAGCAGCCCCCCATCGACAGGGACCCAACCGAGAATGTATGGCTACACCTTC. Using reference TRBV7-2 and TRBJ1-2 for the parts outside the CDR3, the full variable domain is GAGVSQSPSNKVTEKGKDVELRCDPISGHTALYWYRQSLGQGLEFLIYFQGNSAPDKSGLPSDRFSAERTGGSVSTLTIQRTQQEDSAVYLCASSPPSTGTQPRMYGYTFGSGTRLTVV.

The V call is TRBV7-9, the J call TRBJ1-2; 7 bases map to TRBD1. CDR3 length: 13 residues. Germline CDR1 and CDR2: SEHNR and FQNEAQ (reference sequence). V lost 7 bases and J lost 9; bases outside the gene matches: 11. The CDR3 DNA sequence: TGTGCCAGCACCTACACAGGGGTTTGGAGCTACACCTTC. This sequence encodes CASTYTGVWSYTF.

This clonotype was seen a handful of times. V gene TRBV10-2 combines with J gene TRBJ2-7; 9 bases are a match to TRBD1. The V and J ends lost 3 bases and 4 bases, in that order; junction bases with no gene match: 4. The CDR3 totals 14 residues. Per germline, CDR1 WSHSY and CDR2 SAAADI. The CDR3 nucleotides read TGCGCCAGCAGTGACTCCGGGACAGGGTACGAGCAGTACTTC. Protein product: CASSDSGTGYEQYF.

There are many counts of this clonotype. The V and J genes are TRBV19 and TRBJ1-1; a weak D match, TRBD1 (6 bases). The length of the CDR3 is 13 residues. The V gene's germline CDR1 is LNHDA and CDR2 SQIVND (reference sequence). V lost 3 bases and J 5 bases, leaving 10 bases between the germline ends. CDR3 coding DNA: TGTGCCAGTAGTATTAACAGGGCGACTGAAGCTTTCTTT. This sequence encodes CASSINRATEAFF.